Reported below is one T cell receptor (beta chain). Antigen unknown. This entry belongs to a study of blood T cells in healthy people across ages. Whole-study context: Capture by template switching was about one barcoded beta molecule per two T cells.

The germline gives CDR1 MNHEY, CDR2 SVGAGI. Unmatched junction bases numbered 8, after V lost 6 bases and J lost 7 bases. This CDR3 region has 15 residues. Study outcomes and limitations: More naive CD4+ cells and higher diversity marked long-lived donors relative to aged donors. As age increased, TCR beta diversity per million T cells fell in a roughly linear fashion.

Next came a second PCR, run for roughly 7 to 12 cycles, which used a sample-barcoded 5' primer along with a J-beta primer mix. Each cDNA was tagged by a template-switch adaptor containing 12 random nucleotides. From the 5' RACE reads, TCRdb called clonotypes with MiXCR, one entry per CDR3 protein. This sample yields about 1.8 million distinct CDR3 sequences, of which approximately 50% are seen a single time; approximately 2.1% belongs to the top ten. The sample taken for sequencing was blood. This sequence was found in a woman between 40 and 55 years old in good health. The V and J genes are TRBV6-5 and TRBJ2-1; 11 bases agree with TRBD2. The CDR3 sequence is CASRGGTSGVNEQFF. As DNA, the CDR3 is TGTGCCAGCAGGGGGGGGACTAGCGGCGTGAATGAGCAGTTCTTC.